This T cell receptor beta chain came from a study of radiation and T cells in renal cell carcinoma. Study results and limitations: In blood, top tumor clones expanded by 2 weeks, shrinking by 4. Baseline intratumoral clonotype presence is unknown without pretreatment biopsies. Top 100 clonotypes averaged about 50% in irradiated versus about 40% in nephrectomy-only tumors.

The method was immunoSEQ multiplex PCR; TCRdb's version includes in-frame clones alone and lacks a portion of them. Here the sample spans more than 15,000 clones, about half being singletons. Treatment noted: 15 Gy SBRT to primary tumor, nephrectomy 4 weeks later. Nephrectomy followed 15 Gy stereotactic body radiation by 4 weeks. CDR1 and CDR2 from the germline V gene are SNHLY and FYNNEI. V shed 3 bases and J 5 bases; nucleotides not matched to a gene: 8. This CDR3 has 15 amino acids. With regard to this clone: Its specificity is unknown.

The receptor's source is a woman aged 55 to 70 with renal cell carcinoma. The J gene is TRBJ2-5, the V gene TRBV2, with 8 bases that match TRBD1. The sample consisted of tumor tissue, taken from a patient whose treatment included radiotherapy and nephrectomy. This CDR3 is CASSDPRGQAETQYF. CDR3 nucleotide sequence: TGTGCCAGCAGTGACCCCAGGGGGCAAGCGGAGACCCAGTACTTC. Drawing the rest from reference TRBV2 and TRBJ2-5, the complete variable domain is EPEVTQTPSHQVTQMGQEVILRCVPISNHLYFYWYRQILGQKVEFLVSFYNNEISEKSEIFDDQFSVERPDGSNFTLKIRSTKLEDSAMYFCASSDPRGQAETQYFGPGTRLLVL.